This T cell receptor (beta chain) came from a study of blood T cell repertoires in COVID-19 (TCRdb year 2020). Notes on the research overall: Samples covering the acute and convalescent phases of COVID-19 were provided by collaborators in the United States, Italy and Spain. Sample metadata almost always included a de-identified subject ID, COVID-19 status, age in years and sex. The repertoires were released in a freely available public database meant as a resource for research on the immune response to SARS-CoV-2. Deeply sampled blood TCRbeta repertoires from subjects exposed to, actively infected with, or recovered from COVID-19 were included in the dataset. The samples were drawn from two sources: the first 160 participants of the ongoing ImmuneRACE study, and approximately 1,300 subjects contributed by 6 global collaborators. The prospective study material was composed of cDNA or gDNA derived from T cells, B-cell-depleted T cells, or PBMCs. Where HLA class I and class II types were available, the types were taken from metadata supplied by the sample provider, not from assay-based typing. What the study reported, not specific to this receptor: The quantity of clinical and demographic metadata differed by source and by participant and was supplied without curation.

TCRbeta CDR3 regions were amplified from genomic DNA by means of the immunoSEQ Assay, a bias-controlled multiplex PCR. The published analysis was carried out like this. Within the assay, amplification of reference gene primers was used to estimate how many nucleated cells each sample contained. To quantify the absolute abundance of each unique TCRbeta CDR3 rearrangement, sequence reads were collapsed and filtered. Productive Simpson clonality was computed per sample as the square root of Simpson's diversity index over productive rearrangements. In its TCRdb copy, this immuneACCESS table keeps in-frame sequences only and misses some clones. Where compared with another copy, unresolved V genes explain less than half of these, and the others have no known cause. V, J and clone size reflect that table, while D and trimming were determined from the DNA. The sample data list roughly 160,000 clones, and 83% of these were observed just once. The ten largest clones add up to roughly 1.9% of the sample.

As to this clone: No cognate antigen has been identified for it. No qualities accompany the bases; no much larger clone lies one base away.

The CDR3 goes from the cysteine to the phenylalanine over 20 residues. Solely the CDR3 DNA is kept, with 60 bases framed from the first base. Based on the germline V gene (reference sequence), the CDR1 and CDR2 sequences are LNHDA and SQIVND. Ends trimmed: V by 5 bases, J by 9 bases; bases unmatched to a gene: 23. Each collaborating institution followed its own protocols to collect whole blood in K2EDTA tubes. For TCRbeta analysis, collaborators shipped samples as frozen whole blood, isolated PBMCs, or DNA extracted from either of those sample types. This sequence was found in a woman aged 80 or older with acute or convalescent COVID-19. Sequences were obtained from peripheral blood. The chain is made from TRBV19 and TRBJ2-1; 12 bases in the junction line up with TRBD2. The CDR3 here reads CASSEGQGRASGRAKGEQFF. The DNA sequence follows: TGTGCCAGTAGTGAGGGACAGGGAAGGGCTAGCGGGAGGGCCAAGGGTGAGCAGTTCTTC.